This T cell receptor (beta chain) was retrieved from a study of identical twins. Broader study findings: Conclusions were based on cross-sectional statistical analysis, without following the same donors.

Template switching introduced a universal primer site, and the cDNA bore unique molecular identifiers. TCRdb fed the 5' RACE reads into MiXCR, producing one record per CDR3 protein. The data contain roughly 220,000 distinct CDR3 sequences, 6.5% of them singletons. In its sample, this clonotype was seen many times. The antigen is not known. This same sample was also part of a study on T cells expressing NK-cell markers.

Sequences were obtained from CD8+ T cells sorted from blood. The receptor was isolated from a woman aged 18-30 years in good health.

The CDR3, as DNA: TGTGCCAGCAGGGCAGGGACATACAATGAGCAGTTCTTC. Encoded protein: CASRAGTYNEQFF. The chain couples TRBV12-3 or TRBV12-4 to TRBJ2-1, with a tentative D call TRBD1 (6 bases). This CDR3 is 13 amino acids long. V shed 6 bases and J shed 4 bases, with 10 bases lying between them.